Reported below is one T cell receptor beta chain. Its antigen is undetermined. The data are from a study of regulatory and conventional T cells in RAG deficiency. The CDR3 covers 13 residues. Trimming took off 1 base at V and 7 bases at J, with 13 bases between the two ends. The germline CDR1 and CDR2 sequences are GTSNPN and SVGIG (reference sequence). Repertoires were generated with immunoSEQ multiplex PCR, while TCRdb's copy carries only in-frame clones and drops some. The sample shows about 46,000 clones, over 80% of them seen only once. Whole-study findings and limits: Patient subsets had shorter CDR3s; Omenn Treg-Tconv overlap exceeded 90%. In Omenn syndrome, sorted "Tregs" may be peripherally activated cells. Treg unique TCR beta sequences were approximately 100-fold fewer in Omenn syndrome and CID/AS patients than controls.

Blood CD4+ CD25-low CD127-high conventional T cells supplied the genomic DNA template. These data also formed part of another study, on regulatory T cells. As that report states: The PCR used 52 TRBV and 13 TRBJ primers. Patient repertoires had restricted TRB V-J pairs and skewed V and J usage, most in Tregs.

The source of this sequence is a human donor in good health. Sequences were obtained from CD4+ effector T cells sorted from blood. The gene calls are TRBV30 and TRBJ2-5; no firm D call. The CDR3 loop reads CAWSEDRVATQYF. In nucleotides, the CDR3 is TGTGCCTGGAGTGAGGACCGCGTTGCGACCCAGTACTTC.